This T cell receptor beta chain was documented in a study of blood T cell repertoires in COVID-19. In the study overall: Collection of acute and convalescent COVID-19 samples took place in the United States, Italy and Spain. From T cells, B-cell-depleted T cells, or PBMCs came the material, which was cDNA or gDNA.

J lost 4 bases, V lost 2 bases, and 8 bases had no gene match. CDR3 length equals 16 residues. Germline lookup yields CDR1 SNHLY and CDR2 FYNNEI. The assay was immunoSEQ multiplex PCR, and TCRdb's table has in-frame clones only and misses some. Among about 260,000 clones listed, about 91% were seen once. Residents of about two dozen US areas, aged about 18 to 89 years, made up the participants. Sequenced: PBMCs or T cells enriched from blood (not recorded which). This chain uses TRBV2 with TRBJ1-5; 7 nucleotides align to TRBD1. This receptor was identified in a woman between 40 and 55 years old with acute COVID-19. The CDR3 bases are TGTGCCAGCAGTGAACTGACAGGGAATGGGAATCAGCCCCAGCATTTT. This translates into CASSELTGNGNQPQHF.